This T cell receptor beta chain was identified during a study of technical replicates of blood from a handful of donors. Here immunoSEQ multiplex PCR was the method, and the copy in TCRdb shows in-frame clones only, minus some. This sample yields about 84,000 clones, of which around 93% are seen a single time; 0.2% to 0.3% belongs to the top ten. The J segment lost 4 bases and the V segment lost 0 bases, leaving 9 bases of the junction unmatched. Germline values: CDR1 MNHEY, CDR2 SMNVEV (reference sequence). The CDR3 runs 17 residues. Material for sequencing was T cells isolated from PBMCs. The rearrangement uses TRBV27 and TRBJ1-5; 7 bases line up with TRBD1. The sequence was collected from a human donor in good health. CDR3 nucleotides: TGTGCCAGCAGTTTATCACTGGACAGGTATGGGAATCAGCCCCAGCATTTT. This encodes CASSLSLDRYGNQPQHF.